This TCR beta chain comes out of a study of T cells in Graves' hyperthyroidism and ophthalmopathy. The CDR3 loop spans 15 amino acids. Trimming left V 1 base short and J 4 bases short, with 16 bases between. Looked up from germline, CDR1 is SQVTM and CDR2 is ANQGSEA. RNA transcripts gave rise to amplified TCR beta CDR3 regions. HTBI primers were used for first-round RT-PCR of the TCR CDR3. TCRdb fed the multiplex PCR reads into MiXCR, producing one record per CDR3 protein. The data hold roughly 500,000 distinct CDR3 sequences, with about 45% observed a single time. Criteria for exclusion of patients were uncontrolled infection, other autoimmune disease, pregnancy or lactation.

This TCR was recovered from an adult woman with Graves' disease, either hyperthyroidism or ophthalmopathy (not recorded which). The V call is TRBV29-1, the J call TRBJ1-2; a possible D gene is TRBD1 (5 bases). The sequencing input was peripheral blood or thyroid tissue (not recorded which). CDR3 sequence: CSVEGGKGTGYGYTF. The CDR3 region has the DNA TGCAGCGTTGAAGGGGGGAAGGGAACGGGCTATGGCTACACCTTC.